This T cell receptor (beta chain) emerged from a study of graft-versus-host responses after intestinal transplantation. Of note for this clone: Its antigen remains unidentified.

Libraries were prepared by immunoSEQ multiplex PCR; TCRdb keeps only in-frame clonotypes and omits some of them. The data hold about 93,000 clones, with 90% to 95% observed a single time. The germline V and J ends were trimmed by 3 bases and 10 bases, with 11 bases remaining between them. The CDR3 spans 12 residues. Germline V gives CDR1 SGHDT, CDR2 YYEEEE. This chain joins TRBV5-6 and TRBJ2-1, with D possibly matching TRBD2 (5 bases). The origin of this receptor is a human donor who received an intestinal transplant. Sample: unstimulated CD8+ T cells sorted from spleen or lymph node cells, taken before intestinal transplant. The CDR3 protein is CASSSLAGEQFF. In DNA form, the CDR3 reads TGTGCCAGCAGCTCGCTAGCAGGAGAGCAGTTCTTC.